This T cell receptor beta chain emerged from a study of blood T cells in healthy people across ages. A second PCR of about 7 to 11 cycles used a sample-barcoded 5' primer and a J-beta primer mix. A single record per CDR3 protein comes from TCRdb applying MiXCR to the 5' RACE reads. Of around 700,000 distinct CDR3 sequences in the sample, about 25% are singletons; the top ten hold just under 9.5%. The CDR3 is 14 residues long. The V and J ends lost 6 bases and 2 bases respectively, with 15 bases between them. Germline-derived CDR1 and CDR2 are SQVTM and ANQGSEA. The data were also submitted as part of a second study, on T cells of mothers and their children. That study adds: Related pairs of mothers and children showed slightly higher, non-significant overlap versus unrelated pairs.

This receptor was taken from a boy younger than 18 in good health. Sequencing was carried out using blood. V is TRBV29-1 and J is TRBJ2-3; D is uncertain. The CDR3: CSVYRTTFTDTQYF. In nucleotides, the CDR3 is TGCAGCGTCTACCGAACCACTTTCACAGATACGCAGTATTTT.